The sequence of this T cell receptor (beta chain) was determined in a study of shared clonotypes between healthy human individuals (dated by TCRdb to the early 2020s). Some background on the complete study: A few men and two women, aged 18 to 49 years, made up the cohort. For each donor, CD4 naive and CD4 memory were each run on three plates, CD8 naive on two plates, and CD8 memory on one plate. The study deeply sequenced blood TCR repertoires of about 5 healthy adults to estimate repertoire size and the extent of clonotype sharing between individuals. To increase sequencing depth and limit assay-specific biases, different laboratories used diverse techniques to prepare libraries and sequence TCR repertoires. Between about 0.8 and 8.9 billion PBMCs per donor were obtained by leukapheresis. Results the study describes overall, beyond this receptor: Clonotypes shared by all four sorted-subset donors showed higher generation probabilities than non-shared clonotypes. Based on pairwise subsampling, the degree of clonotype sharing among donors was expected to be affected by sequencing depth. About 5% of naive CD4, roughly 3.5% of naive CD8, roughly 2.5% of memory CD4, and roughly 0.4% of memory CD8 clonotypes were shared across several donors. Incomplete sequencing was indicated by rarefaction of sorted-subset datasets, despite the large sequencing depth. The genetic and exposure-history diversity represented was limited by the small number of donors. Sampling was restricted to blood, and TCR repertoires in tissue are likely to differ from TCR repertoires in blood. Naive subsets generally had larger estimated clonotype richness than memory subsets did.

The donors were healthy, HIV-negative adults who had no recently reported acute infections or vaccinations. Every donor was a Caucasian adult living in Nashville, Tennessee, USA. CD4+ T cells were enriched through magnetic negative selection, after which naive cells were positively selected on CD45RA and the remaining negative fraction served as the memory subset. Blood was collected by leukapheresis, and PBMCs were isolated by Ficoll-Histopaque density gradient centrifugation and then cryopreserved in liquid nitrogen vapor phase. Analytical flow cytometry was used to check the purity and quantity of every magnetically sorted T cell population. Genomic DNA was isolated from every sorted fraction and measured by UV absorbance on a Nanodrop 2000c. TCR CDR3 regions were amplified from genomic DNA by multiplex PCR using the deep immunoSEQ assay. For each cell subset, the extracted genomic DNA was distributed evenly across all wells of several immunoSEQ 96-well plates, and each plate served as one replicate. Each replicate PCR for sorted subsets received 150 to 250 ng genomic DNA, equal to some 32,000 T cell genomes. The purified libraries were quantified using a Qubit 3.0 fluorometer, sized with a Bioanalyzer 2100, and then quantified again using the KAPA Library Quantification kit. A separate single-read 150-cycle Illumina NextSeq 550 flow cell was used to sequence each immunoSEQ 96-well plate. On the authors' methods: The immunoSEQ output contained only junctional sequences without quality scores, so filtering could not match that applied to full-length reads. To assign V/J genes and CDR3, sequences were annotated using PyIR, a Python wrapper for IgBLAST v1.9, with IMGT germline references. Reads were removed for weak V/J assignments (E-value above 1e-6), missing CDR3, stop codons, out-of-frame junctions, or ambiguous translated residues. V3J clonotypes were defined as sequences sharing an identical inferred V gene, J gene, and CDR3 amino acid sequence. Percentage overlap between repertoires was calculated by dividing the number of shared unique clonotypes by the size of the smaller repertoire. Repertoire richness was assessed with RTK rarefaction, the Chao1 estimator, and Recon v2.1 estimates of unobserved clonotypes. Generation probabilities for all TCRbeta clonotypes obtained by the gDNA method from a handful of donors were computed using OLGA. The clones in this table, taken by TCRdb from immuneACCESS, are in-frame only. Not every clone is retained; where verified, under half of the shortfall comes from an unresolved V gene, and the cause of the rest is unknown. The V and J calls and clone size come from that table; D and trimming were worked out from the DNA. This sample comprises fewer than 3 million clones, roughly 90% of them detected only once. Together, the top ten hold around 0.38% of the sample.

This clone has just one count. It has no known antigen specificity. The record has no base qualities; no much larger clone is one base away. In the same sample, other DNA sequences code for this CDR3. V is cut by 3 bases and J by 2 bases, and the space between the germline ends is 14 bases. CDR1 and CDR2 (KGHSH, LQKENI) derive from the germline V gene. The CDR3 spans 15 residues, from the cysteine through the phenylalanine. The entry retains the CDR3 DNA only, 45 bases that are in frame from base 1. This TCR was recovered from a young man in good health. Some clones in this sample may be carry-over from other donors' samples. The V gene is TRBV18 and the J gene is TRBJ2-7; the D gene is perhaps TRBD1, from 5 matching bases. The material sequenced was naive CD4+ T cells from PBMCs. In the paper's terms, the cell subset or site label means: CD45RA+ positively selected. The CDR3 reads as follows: CASSPGQGITYEQYF. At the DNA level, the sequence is TGTGCCAGCTCACCCGGACAAGGCATAACCTACGAGCAGTACTTC.